What follows describes a single TCR beta chain. The antigen is not known. This CDR3 has 21 amino acids. The sample comes from a study of untreated major depressive disorder. TCRdb's table, derived via immunoSEQ multiplex PCR, lists solely in-frame clones and lacks some. Among about 13,000 clones listed, about 89% were seen once. General study points: In every subject, the five largest TRBV05-01 clones were private. Depressed patients' CD4+ T cells carried increased TRBV05-01 (Vbeta 5.1) usage versus control CD4+ T cells. The sequencing tests were limited to three preselected Vbeta families.

Participants were all of European descent. Patients had DSM-IV major depressive disorder with a Hamilton Depression score of at least 18. Sequenced material: CD4+ T cells from PBMCs. The chain carries TRBV21-1 and TRBJ2-7; the table's D call TRBD2 went unverified against the DNA. TRBV21-1 is annotated as a pseudogene. The TCR was taken from a woman in her 30s with major depressive disorder. CDR3: CASSKGSGSDLTTLSSYEQYF. In nucleotides, the CDR3 is TGTGCCAGCAGCAAAGGGAGCGGGAGCGACCTTACGACCCTTAGCTCCTACGAGCAGTACTTC.